This TCR beta chain was documented in a study of blood T cell repertoires in COVID-19. Study overall: Sites across the United States, Italy and Spain contributed samples from acute and convalescent COVID-19. Sample material is recorded as cDNA or gDNA derived from T cells, B-cell-depleted T cells, or PBMCs.

Clones were sequenced by immunoSEQ multiplex PCR, and TCRdb holds only the in-frame ones, with some missing. The sample includes about 270,000 clones, about nine tenths of them seen just once. CDR1 and CDR2 (germline): LGHNA, YNFKEQ. V dropped 8 bases and J dropped 8; count of bases not matched to a gene: 10. The CDR3 is made up of 13 amino acids. Assignment of participants to cohorts was predicated upon participant-reported clinical history. For recovered donors of Cohort 3, there were two negative PCRs, clearance, or symptom resolution. The gene calls are TRBV4-2 and TRBJ1-2; 8 bases line up with TRBD1. The TCR sequence derives from a woman aged 45-65 years who had recovered from COVID-19. The source material was PBMCs or T cells enriched from blood (not recorded which). CDR3: CASSLDRVDGYTF. The CDR3 nucleotides read TGTGCCAGCTCCCTGGACAGGGTAGACGGCTACACCTTC.